This T cell receptor beta chain was profiled in a study of CD8 T cells in ankylosing spondylitis. Whole-study results and caveats: Before this, some motif variants had been reported in reactive arthritis synovial fluid and blood. Reportedly, significant enrichment of disease-linked clones occurred in matched ankylosing spondylitis synovial fluid. CD8+ disease-linked clones were present at relatively low frequencies in blood. Blood of patients with ankylosing spondylitis appeared to be characterized by a TCR beta motif of eight highly homologous variants.

The CDR3 totals 14 residues. Germline V CDR1 and CDR2: WSHSY, SAAADI. The germline V and J ends were trimmed by 4 bases and 2 bases, with 12 bases remaining between them. Researchers built TCR beta libraries using quantitative 5'-RACE with molecular barcodes. TCRdb redid the calling of the 5' RACE reads with MiXCR, one entry per CDR3 protein. Here the sample spans 450,000 or so distinct CDR3 sequences, 25% to 30% being singletons. On this clonotype: No antigen is known for it.

The sample comprised blood, either unsorted or a sorted T cell fraction (not recorded which). The source of this sequence is a male donor with ankylosing spondylitis. J is TRBJ2-7 and V is TRBV10-2; D gene unclear. CDR3 in amino acids: CASSGLTGTYEQYF. The CDR3 nucleotides read TGCGCCAGCAGTGGTTTGACGGGTACCTACGAGCAGTACTTC.